The 8 T cell receptor beta chains reported below all come from one sample, sequenced in a study of T cell responses to AZD1222 COVID-19 vaccine. Using immunoSEQ multiplex PCR, the repertoire was profiled, and TCRdb retains in-frame clones only, with some absent. This sample has roughly 80,000 clones, with approximately 90% found just once. The specimen was peripheral blood, collected on day 0 of MenACWY control vaccination. These receptors all come from an adult in good health.

The chain couples TRBV3-1 (or the pseudogene TRBV3-2) to TRBJ2-3; a possible D gene is TRBD1 (5 bases). Trimming took off 4 bases at V and 5 bases at J, with 13 bases between the two ends. Germline V gene data show CDR1 as LGHDT and CDR2 as YNNKEL (reference sequence). The CDR3 loop spans 14 amino acids. The CDR3 protein is CASSLGRRGDTQYF. The CDR3 bases are TGTGCCAGCAGCCTTGGCCGTAGGGGAGATACGCAGTATTTT.

The chain is built from TRBV10-2 and TRBJ1-5, with TRBD1 matching over 7 bases. Germline CDR1 and CDR2: WSHSY and SAAADI. The CDR3 is made up of 12 amino acids. J lost 2 bases, V lost 8 bases, and 0 bases had no gene match. Here the CDR3 DNA reads TGCGCCAGCGGACAGGGCAATCAGCCCCAGCATTTT. This gives the protein CASGQGNQPQHF.

The rearrangement joins TRBV7-9 to TRBJ2-2, with TRBD1 matching 7 bases. The CDR3 sequence is 14 residues long. The ends lost 4 bases at V and 7 bases at J; junction bases unmatched: 6. Germline V gene sequence: CDR1 SEHNR, CDR2 FQNEAQ (reference sequence). The CDR3 region has the DNA TGTGCCAGCAGCTCGACAGGGTGGGGCGGGGAGCTGTTTTTT. It specifies CASSSTGWGGELFF.

DNA of the CDR3: TGCGCCAGCAGCGGCCCCCGGCTAGATTCGGAAGGGGAGCTGTTTTTT. It translates to CASSGPRLDSEGELFF. The chain carries TRBV10-1 and TRBJ2-2, with unresolved D. V was clipped by 6 bases and J by 8 bases, with 22 bases between them. The CDR3 is made up of 16 amino acids. The germline V gene encodes CDR1 WNHNN and CDR2 SYGVQD (reference sequence).

The chain is built from TRBV30 and TRBJ2-2; TRBD2 agrees at 7 bases. The CDR3 contains 16 residues. CDR1 GTSNPN and CDR2 SVGIG come from the germline V gene (reference sequence). J gave up 4 bases and V 0 bases, and 8 bases lay outside the gene matches. The CDR3 spells CAWSVKSGGGTGELFF. CDR3 in DNA: TGTGCCTGGAGTGTAAAATCTGGCGGGGGCACCGGGGAGCTGTTTTTT. The full variable domain, with the rest looked up from reference TRBV30 and TRBJ2-2, is SQTIHQWPATLVQPVGSPLSLECTVEGTSNPNLYWYRQAAGRGLQLLFYSVGIGQISSEVPQNLSASRPQDRQFILSSKKLLLSDSGFYLCAWSVKSGGGTGELFFGEGSRLTVL.

The chain is built from TRBV6-6 and TRBJ2-7; D call uncertain. Trimming shortened V by 5 bases and J by 0 bases, and 11 bases separated the two germline ends. The length of the CDR3 is 14 residues. CDR1 and CDR2 from the germline V gene are MNHNY and SVGAGI (reference sequence). The CDR3 nucleotides read TGTGCCAGCAGTGCACAGATGAGCTCCTACGAGCAGTACTTC. Amino acid sequence: CASSAQMSSYEQYF.

This rearrangement joins TRBV28 to TRBJ1-1; 8 bases align to TRBD1. V shed 4 bases, J shed 2 bases, and the junction held 9 bases outside the gene matches. The CDR3 extends over 16 amino acids. The germline CDR1 and CDR2 sequences are MDHEN and SYDVKM. CDR3 nucleotides: TGTGCCAGCAGTTCTCCGTGGGGACAGGTTAACACTGAAGCTTTCTTT. Protein: CASSSPWGQVNTEAFF.

V gene TRBV9 combines with J gene TRBJ2-7; 7 bases line up with TRBD2. With 0 bases clipped from V and 5 bases from J, the junction kept 11 bases outside the gene matches. CDR1 is SGDLS and CDR2 is YYNGEE in the germline V gene. The CDR3 runs to 16 residues. CDR3 region: CASSVDGGGRADEQYF. In DNA form, the CDR3 reads TGTGCCAGCAGCGTAGATGGGGGAGGGAGGGCGGACGAGCAGTACTTC.